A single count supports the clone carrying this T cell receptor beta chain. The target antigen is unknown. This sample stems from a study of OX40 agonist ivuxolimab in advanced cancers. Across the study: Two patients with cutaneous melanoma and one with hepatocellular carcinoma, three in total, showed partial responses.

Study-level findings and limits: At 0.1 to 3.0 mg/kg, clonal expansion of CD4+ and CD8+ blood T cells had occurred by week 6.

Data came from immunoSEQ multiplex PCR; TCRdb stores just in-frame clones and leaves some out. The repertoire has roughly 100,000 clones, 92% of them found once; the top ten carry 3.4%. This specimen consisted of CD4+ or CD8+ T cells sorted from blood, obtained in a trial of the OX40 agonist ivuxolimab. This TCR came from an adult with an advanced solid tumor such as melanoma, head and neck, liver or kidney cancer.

CDR3 sequence (DNA): TGTGCCACCAGCAGAGGGGGAGGACTCTCCTACGAGCAGTACTTC. Protein product: CATSRGGGLSYEQYF. The V call is TRBV15, the J call TRBJ2-7, with D possibly matching TRBD2 (6 bases). The CDR3 has 15 amino acids. Trimming took 1 base from V and 0 from J, leaving 10 bases between them. From germline, CDR1 is LNHNV and CDR2 YYDKDF (reference sequence).